The table lists the clone carrying this T cell receptor beta chain with many counts. Its antigen is currently unknown. RNA transcripts gave rise to amplified TCR beta CDR3 regions. The HTBI primer set was used in a first-round RT-PCR of the TCR CDR3. TCRdb used MiXCR to reprocess the multiplex PCR reads, holding one entry per CDR3 protein. Altogether around 560,000 distinct CDR3 sequences are present, 16% being singletons, with the ten largest covering around 18%. These data originate in a study of T cells in Graves' hyperthyroidism and ophthalmopathy. Overall study: Peripheral blood was obtained at initial diagnosis, preceding any treatment.

Patients having uncontrolled infection, another autoimmune disease, pregnancy or lactation were not included. The PBMCs studied were ones that came from about 9.9 ml fresh peripheral blood. The CDR3 runs to 15 residues. V shed 6 bases and J shed 1 base, with 15 bases lying between them. Germline CDR1 is SNHLY and CDR2 is FYNNEI. Whole-study results and caveats: Appearing also in blood were most of the thyroid clonotypes expanded above 0.001.

V and J are TRBV2 and TRBJ1-1; D uncertain. The specimen sequenced was blood. The sequence came from a woman aged 18-35 years with Graves' hyperthyroidism. CDR3 nucleotide sequence: TGTGCCAGCAGCGTGAAGGGCGGATCGAACACTGAAGCTTTCTTT. Translating gives CASSVKGGSNTEAFF.